The clone carrying this T cell receptor (beta chain) was detected ten times or more. As yet, its antigen is unknown. Through Arm-PCR of CDR3 regions and iRepertoire HTBI primers, TCR beta libraries were built. Authors' analysis steps: From all samples, identification returned 14 TRBJ and approximately 61 TRBV segments. MiXCR was run by TCRdb on the multiplex PCR reads, yielding one entry per CDR3 protein. These V and J calls are TCRdb output, not the study's own analysis. The sample includes roughly 400,000 distinct CDR3 sequences, roughly 23% seen only once; the top ten take approximately 14%. Stated time point: persistent/refractory GD, antithyroid drugs over 5 years with positive TRAb. PBMC RNA served as the TCR library source. The sample is drawn from a study of regulatory T cells in long-lasting Graves disease. The germline V gene has CDR1 SGHKS and CDR2 YYEKEE (reference sequence). The CDR3 length is 12 residues. Trimming shortened V by 0 bases and J by 5 bases, and 5 bases separated the two germline ends.

Broader study findings: Those with persistent Graves' had less TCR diversity than newly diagnosed patients. Repertoires from persistent disease leaned toward TRBV28, TRBJ1-2 and TRBJ2-5.

Here the sequenced sample was peripheral blood mononuclear cells (PBMCs), taken when the disease was refractory, from a patient treated with antithyroid drugs. The chain combines TRBV5-5 with TRBJ2-5; D is ambiguous. The TCR sequence derives from a female donor with Graves disease. CDR3 sequence reads: CASSLDAETQYF. The DNA for the CDR3 is TGTGCCAGCAGCTTGGACGCGGAGACCCAGTACTTC.